The source of this TCR beta chain is a study of blood T cell repertoires in COVID-19. Study at large: Material from acute and convalescent COVID-19 was sourced from the United States, Italy and Spain. T cells, B-cell-depleted T cells, or PBMCs provided the cDNA or gDNA that served as material.

The CDR3 consists of 13 residues. Trimming cost V 4 bases and J 11 bases, with 15 bases left between them. Germline loops: CDR1 SGHAT, CDR2 FQNNGV. Authors' analysis steps: Using reference gene primer amplification, nucleated cell counts were estimated. Method: immunoSEQ multiplex PCR; TCRdb's copy keeps in-frame clones and lacks some. That table is the source of V, J and clone size, and D and trimming were worked out from the DNA. The table includes roughly 230,000 clones, 89% detected once. The source of this sequence is a woman in her forties who had recovered from COVID-19. The chain employs TRBV11-2 and TRBJ2-1; possible D gene TRBD2, 6 bases. The sequencing input was peripheral blood. The CDR3, as DNA: TGTGCCAGCAGCTCGGGACTTGGGTTCAAGCAGTTCTTC. Its translation is CASSSGLGFKQFF.